The sequence of this TCR beta chain was determined in a study of T cell responses to AZD1222 COVID-19 vaccine. The study's findings and limits: Variant regions that are unmutated are reportedly the target of nearly half of spike-specific TCRs. In a largely white British group with more females than males, clonal diversity was possibly underestimated.

Germline-derived CDR1 and CDR2 are SGHAT and FQDESV (reference sequence). V was trimmed by 4 bases and J by 0 bases, leaving 15 bases between them. CDR3 length: 16 residues. A word on this clone: Antigen: not known.

Profiling relied on immunoSEQ multiplex PCR, and the TCRdb table lists in-frame clones only, not all of them. Of more than 100,000 clones in the sample, over 75% are singletons; the top ten hold approximately 8.1%. This chain connects TRBV11-1 to TRBJ1-1; D is undetermined. The source of this sequence is an adult in good health. Sequencing used peripheral blood, obtained on day 0 of AZD1222 vaccination. CDR3 region: CASSSYSWALNTEAFF. DNA of the CDR3: TGTGCCAGCAGCTCCTATTCGTGGGCCTTGAACACTGAAGCTTTCTTT. Supplemented by reference TRBV11-1 and TRBJ1-1, the full variable domain reads EAEVAQSPRYKITEKSQAVAFWCDPISGHATLYWYRQILGQGPELLVQFQDESVVDDSQLPKDRFSAERLKGVDSTLKIQPAELGDSAMYLCASSSYSWALNTEAFFGQGTRLTVV.